This T cell receptor (beta chain) was retrieved from a study of T cell repertoires in cytomegalovirus infection. Study-level background: Epitope selection comprised recently identified HLA-C-restricted CMV epitopes and well-studied HLA-B-restricted CMV epitopes.

MiXCR, applied by TCRdb to the reads, yields one record per CDR3 protein. The sample gives 150,000 or so distinct CDR3 sequences, roughly 20% of which show up once; about 25% is in the top ten. With regard to this clonotype: Its antigen is as yet unknown.

The sequence derives from a human donor in good health (CMV status not recorded). Some clones in this sample may be carry-over from other donors' samples. The specimen was CD8+ T cells from cultured PBMCs, collected from culture after CMV antigen stimulation.

CDR3 DNA sequence: TGTGCCAGCAGGAAAGGACAGGGATTGAGGTCGGAAGCTTTCTTT. It yields the protein CASRKGQGLRSEAFF. The chain recombines TRBV6-6 with TRBJ1-1; 8 nucleotides line up with TRBD1. Germline V gene sequence: CDR1 MNHNY, CDR2 SVGAGI (reference sequence). Germline trimming cut 6 bases from V and 8 bases from J; bases unmatched to any gene: 14. The CDR3 runs 15 residues.